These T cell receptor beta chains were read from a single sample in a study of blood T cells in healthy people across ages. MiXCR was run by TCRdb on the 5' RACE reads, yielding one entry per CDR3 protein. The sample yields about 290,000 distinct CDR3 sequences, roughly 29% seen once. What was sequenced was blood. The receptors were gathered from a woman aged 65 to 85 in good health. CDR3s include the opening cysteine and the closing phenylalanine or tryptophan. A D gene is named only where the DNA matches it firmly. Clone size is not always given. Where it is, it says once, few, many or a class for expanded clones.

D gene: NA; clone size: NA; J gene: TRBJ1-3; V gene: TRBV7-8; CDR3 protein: CTSSLTFPGRSGNTIYF; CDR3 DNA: TGTACCAGCAGCTTAACGTTTCCGGGACGCTCTGGAAACACCATATATTTT
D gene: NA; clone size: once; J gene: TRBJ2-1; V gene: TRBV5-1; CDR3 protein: CASSLEWGVEQFF; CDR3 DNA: TGCGCCAGCAGCTTGGAGTGGGGGGTTGAGCAGTTCTTC
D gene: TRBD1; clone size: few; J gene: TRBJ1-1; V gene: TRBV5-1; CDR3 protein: CASSLGDRGLGNTEAFF; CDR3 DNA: TGCGCCAGCAGCTTGGGGGACAGGGGGCTTGGAAACACTGAAGCTTTCTTT
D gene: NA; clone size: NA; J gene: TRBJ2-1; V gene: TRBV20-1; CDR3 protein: CSARVEGNEQFF; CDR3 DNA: TGCAGTGCTAGAGTGGAGGGCAATGAGCAGTTCTTC
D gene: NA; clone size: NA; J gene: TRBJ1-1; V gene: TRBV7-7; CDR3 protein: CASSRLRAEDSLEAFF; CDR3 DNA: TGTGCTAGCTCCAGGTTGCGCGCAGAAGACTCACTTGAAGCTTTCTTT
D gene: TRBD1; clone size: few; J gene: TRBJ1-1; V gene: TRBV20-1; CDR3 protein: CSAPRQGAMDTEAFF; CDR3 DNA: TGCAGTGCCCCAAGACAGGGGGCGATGGACACTGAAGCTTTCTTT
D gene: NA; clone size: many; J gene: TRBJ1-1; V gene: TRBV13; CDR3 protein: CASSTYDRSGNTEAFF; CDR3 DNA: TGTGCCAGCAGCACCTATGACAGGTCTGGGAACACTGAAGCTTTCTTT
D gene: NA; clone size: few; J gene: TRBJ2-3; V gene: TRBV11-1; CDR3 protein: CASSFMTFSAPGPDTQYF; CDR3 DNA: TGTGCCAGCAGTTTCATGACGTTCTCTGCCCCCGGGCCAGATACGCAGTATTTT
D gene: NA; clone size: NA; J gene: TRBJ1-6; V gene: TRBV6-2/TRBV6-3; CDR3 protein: CASSYTKDRRGNSPLHF; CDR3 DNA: TGTGCCAGCAGTTATACGAAGGACAGACGCGGTAATTCACCCCTCCACTTT
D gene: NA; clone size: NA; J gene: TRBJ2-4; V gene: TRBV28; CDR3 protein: CASSPVSRGDKNIQYF; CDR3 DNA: TGTGCTAGCAGCCCGGTCAGCCGGGGTGACAAAAACATTCAGTACTTC